The 2 T cell receptor beta chains presented below share a single source sample, sequenced in a study of early T cells in non-severe SARS-CoV-2 infection. TCRdb processed the 5' RACE reads anew with MiXCR; each CDR3 protein has one entry. The sample holds 20,000 to 25,000 distinct CDR3 sequences; 5% are singletons and the top ten take 4% to 5.5%. The sample taken for sequencing was whole blood. These receptors were taken from an adult who was a healthcare worker with PCR-confirmed SARS-CoV-2 infection or an uninfected control (not recorded which).

This clonotype was counted at least ten times. This chain joins TRBV11-2 and TRBJ2-1, with D possibly being TRBD2 (5 bases). The V end was cut by 5 bases, the J end by 0 bases, with 8 bases between. Germline CDR1 reads SGHAT; CDR2 reads FQNNGV. The CDR3 is 14 amino acids. The CDR3 DNA reads TGTGCCAGCAGCGTAGGGAGCTCCTACAATGAGCAGTTCTTC. It encodes CASSVGSSYNEQFF.

By proportion, this clonotype is medium-sized. This chain joins TRBV29-1 and TRBJ1-2; no definite D call. CDR1 and CDR2 (germline): SQVTM, ANQGSEA. Deletions cut 3 bases from V and 5 bases from J, with 10 bases between. The length of the CDR3 is 12 residues. The DNA for the CDR3 is TGCAGCGTTGAGACGGTGGTATATGGCTACACCTTC. Protein: CSVETVVYGYTF.